This T cell receptor beta chain was captured in a study of T cell repertoires in cytomegalovirus infection. Background on the study: Well-studied HLA-B-restricted epitopes and recently identified HLA-C-restricted epitopes of CMV were both used in the study.

TCRdb analysed the reads with MiXCR anew, one entry per CDR3 protein. The table shows hundreds of thousands of distinct CDR3 sequences, with about 39% occurring only once. This clonotype has only a few counts. The target antigen is unknown. From germline, CDR1 is SGHNT and CDR2 YYREEE (reference sequence). This CDR3 region has 15 residues. The ends lost 2 bases at V and 4 bases at J; junction bases unmatched: 5. The specimen comprised cultured PBMCs, sampled from culture after CMV antigen stimulation. The chain combines TRBV5-4 with TRBJ2-3, with 9 nucleotides matching TRBD2. The clonotype originates from a human donor in good health (CMV status not recorded). Some clones in this sample may be carry-over from other donors' samples. This chain's CDR3 is CASSLGTSIPDTQYF. Here the CDR3 DNA reads TGTGCCAGCAGCTTAGGGACTAGCATTCCAGATACGCAGTATTTT.